This entry concerns a single T cell receptor (beta chain). These data come from a study of blood T cell repertoires in COVID-19. Study information: Sample material is recorded as cDNA or gDNA derived from T cells, B-cell-depleted T cells, or PBMCs.

Generated by immunoSEQ multiplex PCR, the TCRdb table keeps only in-frame clones and is missing some. Of around 160,000 clones in the sample, approximately 85% were seen once. This CDR3 is 17 amino acids long. The rearrangement joins TRBV21-1 to TRBJ1-5. TRBV21-1 is labeled a pseudogene. The source is a woman in her fifties or sixties with COVID-19, enrolled during active disease. Sequenced: peripheral blood. CDR3 nucleotide sequence: TGTGCCAGCAGCAATCCCCCCGACGGCGGAAGCAATCAGCCCCAGCATTTT. Translating it yields CASSNPPDGGSNQPQHF.